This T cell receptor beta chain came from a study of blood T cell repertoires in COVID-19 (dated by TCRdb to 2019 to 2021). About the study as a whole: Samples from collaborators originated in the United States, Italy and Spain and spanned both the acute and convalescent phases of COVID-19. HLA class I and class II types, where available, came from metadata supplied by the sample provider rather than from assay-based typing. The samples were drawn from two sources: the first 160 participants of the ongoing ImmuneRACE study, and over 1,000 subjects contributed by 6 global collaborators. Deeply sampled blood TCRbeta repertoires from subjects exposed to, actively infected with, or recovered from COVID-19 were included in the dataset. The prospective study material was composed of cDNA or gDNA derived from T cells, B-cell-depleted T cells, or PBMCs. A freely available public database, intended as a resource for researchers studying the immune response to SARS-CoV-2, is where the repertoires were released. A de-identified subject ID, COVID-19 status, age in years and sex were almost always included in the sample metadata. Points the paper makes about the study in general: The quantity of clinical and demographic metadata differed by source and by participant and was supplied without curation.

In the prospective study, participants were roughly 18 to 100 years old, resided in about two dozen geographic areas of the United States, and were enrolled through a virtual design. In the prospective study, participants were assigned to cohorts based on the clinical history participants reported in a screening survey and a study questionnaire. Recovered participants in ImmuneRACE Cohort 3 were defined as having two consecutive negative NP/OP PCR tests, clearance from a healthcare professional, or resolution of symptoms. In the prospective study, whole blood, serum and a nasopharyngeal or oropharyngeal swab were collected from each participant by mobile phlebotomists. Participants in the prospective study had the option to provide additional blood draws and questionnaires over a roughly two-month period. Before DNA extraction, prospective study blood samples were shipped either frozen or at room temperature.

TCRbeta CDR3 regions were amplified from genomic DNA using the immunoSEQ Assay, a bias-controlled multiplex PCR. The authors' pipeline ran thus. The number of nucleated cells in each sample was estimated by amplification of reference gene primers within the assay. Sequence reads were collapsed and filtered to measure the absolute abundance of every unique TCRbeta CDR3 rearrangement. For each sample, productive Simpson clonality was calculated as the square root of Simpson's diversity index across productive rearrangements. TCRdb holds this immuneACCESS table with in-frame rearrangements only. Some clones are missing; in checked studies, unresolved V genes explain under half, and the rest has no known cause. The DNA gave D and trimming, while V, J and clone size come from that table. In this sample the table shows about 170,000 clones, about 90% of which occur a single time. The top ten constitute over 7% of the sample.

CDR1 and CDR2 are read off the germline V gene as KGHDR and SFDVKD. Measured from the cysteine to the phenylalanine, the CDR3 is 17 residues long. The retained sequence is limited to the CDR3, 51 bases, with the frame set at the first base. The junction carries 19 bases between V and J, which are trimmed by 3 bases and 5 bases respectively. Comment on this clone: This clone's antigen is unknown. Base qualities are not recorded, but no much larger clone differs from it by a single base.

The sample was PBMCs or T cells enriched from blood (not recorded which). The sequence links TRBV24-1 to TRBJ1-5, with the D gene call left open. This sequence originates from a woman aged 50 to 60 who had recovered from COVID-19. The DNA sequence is TGTGCCACCAGTGATCCAGAACAGCACCAACCACATCAGCCCCAGCATTTT. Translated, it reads CATSDPEQHQPHQPQHF.